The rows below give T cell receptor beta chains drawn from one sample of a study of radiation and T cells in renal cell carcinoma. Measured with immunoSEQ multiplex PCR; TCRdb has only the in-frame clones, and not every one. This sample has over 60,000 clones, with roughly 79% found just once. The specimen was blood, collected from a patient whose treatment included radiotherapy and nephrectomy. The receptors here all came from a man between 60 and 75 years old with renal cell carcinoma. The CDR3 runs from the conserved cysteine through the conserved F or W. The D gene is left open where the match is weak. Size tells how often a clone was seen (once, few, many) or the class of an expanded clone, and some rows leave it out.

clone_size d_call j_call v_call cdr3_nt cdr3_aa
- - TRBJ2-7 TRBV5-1 TGCGCCAGCAGCTCCCTGGGGGACTCCTACGAGCAGTACTTC CASSSLGDSYEQYF
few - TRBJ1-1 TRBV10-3 TGTGCCATCAGTGAAGAGGGAGGAAGCACTGAAGCTTTCTTT CAISEEGGSTEAFF
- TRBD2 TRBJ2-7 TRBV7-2 TGTGCCAGCAGCTTCGGACTAGCGGCGTACGAGCAGTACTTC CASSFGLAAYEQYF
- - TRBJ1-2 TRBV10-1 TGCGCCAGCAGTGAGGGGGTAAACTATGGCTACACCTTC CASSEGVNYGYTF
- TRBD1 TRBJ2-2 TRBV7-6 TGTGCCAGCAGCTGGGGGACAGGGAACACCGGGGAGCTGTTTTTT CASSWGTGNTGELFF
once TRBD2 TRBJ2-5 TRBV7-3 TGTGCCAGCAGCTCCCTCGCGGGGGGCCAAGAGACCCAGTACTTC CASSSLAGGQETQYF
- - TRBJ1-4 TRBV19 TGTGCCAGTAGTCTGCAACTGGGAGGGAGTGGTGAAAAACTGTTTTTT CASSLQLGGSGEKLFF
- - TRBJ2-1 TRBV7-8 TGTGCCAGCAGCTTAGTGTCCCTAGCCTTGAAGTTCTTC CASSLVSLALKFF
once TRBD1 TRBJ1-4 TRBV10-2 TGCGCCAGCAGTGAGGTCAGACAGGGGGCAATTAATGAAAAACTGTTTTTT CASSEVRQGAINEKLFF
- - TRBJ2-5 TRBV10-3 TGTGCCATCAGAGACAGGGGACTACCCCAAGAGACCCAGTACTTC CAIRDRGLPQETQYF
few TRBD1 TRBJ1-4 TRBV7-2 TGTGCCAGCAGCTTCCAACAGGGGGAGTCGGAGGAAAAACTGTTTTTT CASSFQQGESEEKLFF
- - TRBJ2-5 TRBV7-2 TGTGCCAGCAGCTTTGGGCACCAAGAGACCCAGTACTTC CASSFGHQETQYF
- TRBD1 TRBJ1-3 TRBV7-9 TGTGCCAGCACCGTTCTCCGGACAGGGCTGTCGGGAAACACCATATATTTT CASTVLRTGLSGNTIYF
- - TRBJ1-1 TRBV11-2 TGTGCCAGCAGCTTTGCGGGATGGGACACTGAAGCTTTCTTT CASSFAGWDTEAFF
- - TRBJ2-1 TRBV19 TGTGCTACCCGAGGCAGGTACGGGTACAATGAGCAGTTCTTC CATRGRYGYNEQFF
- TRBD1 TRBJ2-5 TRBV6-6 TGTGCCAGCACCAAGGACAGGCAACAAGAGACCCAGTACTTC CASTKDRQQETQYF
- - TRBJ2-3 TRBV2 TGTGCCAGCAGGAGGGGAGGGGGGGATACGCAGTATTTT CASRRGGGDTQYF
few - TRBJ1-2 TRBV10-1 TGCGCCAGCAGTGTAGACGGATCCTATGGCTACACCTTC CASSVDGSYGYTF
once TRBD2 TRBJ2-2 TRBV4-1 TGCGCCAGCAGCCAAGATTGGAGCGGGAGAAAGTCTAACACCGGGGAGCTGTTTTTT CASSQDWSGRKSNTGELFF
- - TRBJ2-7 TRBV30 TGTGCCTCCAGAAGGGCAGGGGCCTCCCCAACCTACGAGCAGTACTTC CASRRAGASPTYEQYF
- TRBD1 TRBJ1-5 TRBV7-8 TGTGCCAGCAGCTCATACAGGGGAAGGGGCAATCAGCCCCAGCATTTT CASSSYRGRGNQPQHF
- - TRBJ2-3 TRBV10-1 TGCGCCAGCAGTCTATTCAGGGCAGATACGCAGTATTTT CASSLFRADTQYF
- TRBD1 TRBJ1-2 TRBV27 TGTGCCAGCAGGTCCACAGGGGCGCGGCTGGGGGACTATGGCTACACCTTC CASRSTGARLGDYGYTF
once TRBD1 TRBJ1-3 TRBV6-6 TGTGCCAGCAGTTACCGGCAGGGGGCATCTGGAAACACCATATATTTT CASSYRQGASGNTIYF
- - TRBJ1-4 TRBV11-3 TGTGCCAGCAGCCTGCTTTGGGGGAATAATGAAAAACTGTTTTTT CASSLLWGNNEKLFF
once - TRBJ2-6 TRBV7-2 TGTGCCAGCAGCGCGATTACTGGGGCCAACGTCCTGACTTTC CASSAITGANVLTF
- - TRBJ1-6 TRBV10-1 TGCGCCAGCAGTGAGTCGAGGCAGGATAATTCACCCCTCCACTTT CASSESRQDNSPLHF
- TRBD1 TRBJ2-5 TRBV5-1 TGCGCCAGCACCCCTGGCACAGGGGGTTACCAAGAGACCCAGTACTTC CASTPGTGGYQETQYF
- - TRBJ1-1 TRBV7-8 TGTGCCAGCAGCTTAGGCTGGAACGCTGAAGCTTTCTTT CASSLGWNAEAFF
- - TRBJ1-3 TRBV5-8 TGTGCCAGCAGCAGGCAGCGCTCTGGAAACACCATATATTTT CASSRQRSGNTIYF
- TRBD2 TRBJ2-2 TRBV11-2 TGTGCCAGCAGCTTCCTAGCGGGAGGTAACGGGGAGCTGTTTTTT CASSFLAGGNGELFF